These 10 T cell receptor beta chains came from one sample sequenced in a study of cytomegalovirus exposure and HLA in healthy donors. In the PCR, 60 Vbeta and 13 Jbeta primers were used. Only in-frame clones appear in the TCRdb table, and some are missing; sequencing was by immunoSEQ multiplex PCR. This sample has 150,000 or so clones, with less than 80% found just once. Sequencing was done on a sample of PBMCs. Every receptor here comes from a man aged 25-45 years in good health and CMV-seronegative.

V and J are TRBV5-4 and TRBJ1-3; 7 nucleotides match TRBD1. After removal of 4 bases from V and 0 bases from J, the junction contained 4 bases not matched to a gene. The CDR3 is 15 amino acids. Germline CDR1 is SGHNT and CDR2 is YYREEE (reference sequence). CDR3 coding DNA: TGTGCCAGCAGCCGGGACAGAAGCTCTGGAAACACCATATATTTT. This encodes CASSRDRSSGNTIYF.

The rearrangement joins TRBV7-7 to TRBJ2-5; no reliable D call. The CDR3 totals 13 residues. Germline lookup yields CDR1 SSHAT and CDR2 FNYEAQ (reference sequence). Trimming shortened V by 1 base and J by 4 bases, and 7 bases separated the two germline ends. CDR3 nucleotide sequence: TGTGCCAGCAGCTTAGTTCCCGGAGAGACCCAGTACTTC. Protein product: CASSLVPGETQYF.

This clone has a single count. The chain combines TRBV11-2 with TRBJ2-1, with 11 positions matching TRBD1. The CDR3 sequence is 15 residues long. After removal of 5 bases from V and 2 bases from J, the junction contained 2 bases not matched to a gene. Germline CDR1 and CDR2: SGHAT and FQNNGV. The CDR3 protein is CASSGTGGPYNEQFF. CDR3 DNA sequence: TGTGCCAGCAGCGGGACAGGGGGGCCCTACAATGAGCAGTTCTTC.

The CDR3 coding sequence is TGTGCCAGCAGCCAACCCGAACAGAATGAAAAACTGTTTTTT. Amino acids: CASSQPEQNEKLFF. The rearrangement joins TRBV16 to TRBJ1-4; D gene unclear. CDR3 size: 14 residues. The germline gives CDR1 KGHSY, CDR2 FQNENV. Trimming stripped 2 bases from V and 5 bases from J, with 9 bases between. Together with reference TRBV16 and TRBJ1-4, the CDR3 gives the full variable domain: GEEVAQTPKHLVRGEGQKAKLYCAPIKGHSYVFWYQQVLKNEFKFLISFQNENVFDETGMPKERFSAKCLPNSPCSLEIQATKLEDSAVYFCASSQPEQNEKLFFGSGTQLSVL.

The chain carries TRBV6-5 and TRBJ1-4; D is possibly TRBD1 (6 bases). The CDR3 has 14 amino acids. Deletions cut 6 bases from V and 7 bases from J, with 15 bases between. Germline V gives CDR1 MNHEY, CDR2 SVGAGI. CDR3 sequence: CASRDSRGGEKLFF. CDR3 nucleotides: TGTGCCAGCAGGGACAGTCGAGGCGGTGAAAAACTGTTTTTT.

The CDR3 nucleotides read TGTGCCAGCAGCACCTCCGGGACAGGGGCCTCTGAAGCTTTCTTT. As protein: CASSTSGTGASEAFF. The gene calls are TRBV7-9 and TRBJ1-1; 10 bases match TRBD1. Trimming cost V 5 bases and J 6 bases; bases outside gene matches: 9. The CDR3 is made up of 15 amino acids. Germline V CDR1 and CDR2: SEHNR, FQNEAQ (reference sequence).

The CDR3 DNA reads TGCGCCAGCAGCCAAGAATTTGGGGGGAGGGGCTACACCTTC. Translated, it gives CASSQEFGGRGYTF. This chain uses TRBV4-3 with TRBJ1-2; tentative D call: TRBD1 (5 bases). V was shortened by 0 bases and J by 8 bases, with 13 bases between the two germline ends. Germline loops: CDR1 LGHNA, CDR2 YSLEER. The CDR3 consists of 14 residues.

CDR3 region: CASSHRRGGRETQYF. CDR3 coding DNA: TGTGCCAGCAGCCACCGGAGGGGGGGCCGGGAGACCCAGTACTTC. The chain has TRBV7-9 and TRBJ2-5; D possibly corresponds to TRBD2 (7 bases). Trimming removed 5 bases from V and 5 bases from J, with 18 bases in between. This CDR3 has 15 residues. Germline CDR1 SEHNR, CDR2 FQNEAQ (reference sequence).

J is TRBJ1-5 and V is TRBV2; no definite D call. There are 15 residues in the CDR3. V was pared by 6 bases and J by 0 bases, with 12 bases between. Germline values: CDR1 SNHLY, CDR2 FYNNEI. The CDR3 reads CASSKIESSNQPQHF. The CDR3 DNA is TGTGCCAGCAGCAAGATAGAAAGTAGCAATCAGCCCCAGCATTTT. Full variable domain (remainder filled in from reference TRBV2 and TRBJ1-5): EPEVTQTPSHQVTQMGQEVILRCVPISNHLYFYWYRQILGQKVEFLVSFYNNEISEKSEIFDDQFSVERPDGSNFTLKIRSTKLEDSAMYFCASSKIESSNQPQHFGDGTRLSIL.

The V and J genes are TRBV15 and TRBJ1-1; D not resolved. V was shortened by 0 bases and J by 7 bases, with 15 bases between the two germline ends. The length of the CDR3 is 15 residues. The germline gives CDR1 LNHNV, CDR2 YYDKDF (reference sequence). This CDR3 is CATSRDHKGVGEAFF. Here the CDR3 DNA reads TGTGCCACCAGCAGAGATCACAAGGGAGTAGGTGAAGCTTTCTTT.